A single sample is the source of the 15 T cell receptor beta chains below, sequenced in a study of T cell repertoires in breast cancer. Paired alpha-beta TCRs of CD8+ T cells were analyzed by expanded emulsion RT-PCR. Unpaired genes were suppressed by blocking oligonucleotides during a second nested PCR. TCRdb itself ran the emulsion pairing reads through MiXCR, one entry per CDR3 protein. The data show approximately 37,000 distinct CDR3 sequences, roughly 42% seen once. The sequenced sample was CD8+ T cells. The receptors here all came from a pool of human donors with breast cancer or a healthy control (not recorded which).

V and J are TRBV12-3 or TRBV12-4 and TRBJ2-1; D uncertain. The CDR3 contains 10 residues. The germline V and J ends were trimmed by 5 bases and 7 bases, with 3 bases remaining between them. The CDR3 coding sequence is TGTGCCAGCAGTCTTAATGAGCAGTTCTTC. Translating gives CASSLNEQFF.

This sequence joins TRBV7-8 and TRBJ1-5; D is perhaps TRBD1 (5 bases). CDR1 is SGHVS, CDR2 FQNEAQ, per germline. The CDR3 covers 15 residues. V was cut by 5 bases and J by 2 bases, with 13 bases left in between. CDR3 in DNA: TGTGCCAGCAGCCCCAGAGGCAGGGGCAATCAGCCCCAGCATTTT. This sequence encodes CASSPRGRGNQPQHF.

The chain recombines TRBV10-2 with TRBJ1-5, with D tentatively TRBD1 (5 bases). CDR1 WSHSY and CDR2 SAAADI come from the germline V gene. V was shortened by 6 bases and J by 4 bases, with 13 bases between the two germline ends. This CDR3 contains 14 residues. The CDR3 nucleotides are TGCGCCAGCAGCCTCACCGGGGGGAATCAGCCCCAGCATTTT. Protein sequence: CASSLTGGNQPQHF.

This rearrangement joins TRBV20-1 to TRBJ2-5; 10 bases are a match to TRBD2. The CDR3 spans 14 residues. The germline CDR1 and CDR2 sequences are DFQATT and SNEGSKA (reference sequence). The ends lost 6 bases at V and 5 bases at J; junction bases unmatched: 9. The CDR3 DNA reads TGCAGTGCCCTCGAGAGGACTAGCGGTGAGACCCAGTACTTC. Residues: CSALERTSGETQYF.

CDR3 sequence: CASSKDRAGTDTQYF. DNA for the CDR3: TGTGCCAGCAGCAAAGACAGGGCCGGCACAGATACGCAGTATTTT. The chain recombines TRBV7-2 with TRBJ2-3, with TRBD1 matching 7 bases. Germline V lookup: CDR1 SGHTA, CDR2 FQGNSA. The ends lost 5 bases at V and 1 base at J; junction bases unmatched: 6. The CDR3 is 15 residues long.

The CDR3 DNA reads as TGCAGCGTAAAACAGGGTTTTGGCACTGAAGCTTTCTTT. Its translation is CSVKQGFGTEAFF. This chain connects TRBV29-1 to TRBJ1-1; weak D call: TRBD1 (6 bases). V dropped 6 bases and J dropped 4 bases, with 15 bases sitting between them. The CDR3 is made up of 13 amino acids. The germline gives CDR1 SQVTM, CDR2 ANQGSEA.

In its sample, this clonotype was seen a few times. The V and J genes are TRBV20-1 and TRBJ2-7; TRBD2 agrees at 11 bases. The ends lost 4 bases at V and 1 base at J; junction bases unmatched: 6. CDR1 DFQATT and CDR2 SNEGSKA come from the germline V gene (reference sequence). The CDR3 has 15 residues. The chain's CDR3 is CSATSGGLQSYEQYF. The DNA of the CDR3 is TGCAGTGCTACTAGCGGGGGGCTCCAATCCTACGAGCAGTACTTC.

The J gene is TRBJ1-4, the V gene TRBV20-1; 9 bases line up with TRBD1. V lost 5 bases and J lost 10; bases outside the gene matches: 8. Germline CDR1 is DFQATT and CDR2 is SNEGSKA (reference sequence). The CDR3 is 13 residues long. The CDR3 DNA follows: TGCAGTGCTGGGGACAGGGTCCGTGGAAAACTGTTTTTT. Translation: CSAGDRVRGKLFF.

This clonotype was counted a few times. The CDR3 bases are TGTGCCAGCAGTTCTCTAGTAACAGATACGCAGTATTTT. Amino acids: CASSSLVTDTQYF. This sequence joins TRBV6-6 and TRBJ2-3, with D unclear. Deletions cut 4 bases from V and 3 bases from J, with 8 bases between. Per germline, CDR1 MNHNY and CDR2 SVGAGI (reference sequence). The CDR3 has 13 amino acids.

A single count supports this clonotype. The chain joins TRBV4-2 to TRBJ1-2, with 9 bases fitting TRBD1. The germline V gene has CDR1 LGHNA and CDR2 YNFKEQ. The CDR3 spans 15 residues. V gave up 0 bases and J gave up 4 bases; unmatched junction bases: 3. CDR3 residues: CASSQEGQGFYGYTF. As DNA, the CDR3 is TGTGCCAGCAGCCAAGAGGGACAGGGATTCTATGGCTACACCTTC.

This clonotype has more than one count but fewer than ten. The chain carries TRBV14 and TRBJ2-5; 7 bases map to TRBD2. This CDR3 spans 15 amino acids. V was pared by 1 base and J by 7 bases, with 9 bases of the junction left unmatched. Germline CDR1 SGHDN, CDR2 FVKESK. CDR3 amino acids: CASSQASSGRGTQYF. CDR3 DNA: TGTGCCAGCAGCCAAGCTTCTTCAGGGAGGGGGACCCAGTACTTC.

A few counts support this clonotype. The chain recombines TRBV4-2 with TRBJ1-2, with 9 bases aligning to TRBD1. CDR1 and CDR2 from the germline V gene are LGHNA and YNFKEQ. With V trimmed by 1 base and J by 2 bases, 5 bases remained unmatched. This CDR3 contains 16 residues. The CDR3 DNA follows: TGTGCCAGCAGCCAAGCGGGGACAGGGCAGAACTATGGCTACACCTTC. It codes for CASSQAGTGQNYGYTF.

This chain joins TRBV2 and TRBJ2-7; 10 bases align to TRBD2. With 7 bases clipped from V and 5 bases from J, the junction kept 8 bases outside the gene matches. This CDR3 is built from 14 residues. The germline gives CDR1 SNHLY, CDR2 FYNNEI. The CDR3 region has the DNA TGTGCCAGCAACCAGCGGGGGGGTCTTAACGAGCAGTACTTC. Residues: CASNQRGGLNEQYF.

The genes are TRBV7-8 and TRBJ1-5; D unclear. V shed 7 bases and J shed 1 base, with 8 bases lying between them. Germline V gene sequence: CDR1 SGHVS, CDR2 FQNEAQ. CDR3 length: 13 amino acids. This chain's CDR3 is CASKSGSNQPQHF. In DNA form, the CDR3 reads TGTGCCAGCAAGTCTGGCAGCAATCAGCCCCAGCATTTT.

Only a few counts were recorded for this clonotype. The chain is built from TRBV4-2 and TRBJ1-3; the D gene is possibly TRBD1 (6 bases). Trimming removed 3 bases at V and 1 base at J, with 13 bases between. This CDR3 is built from 16 residues. CDR1 is LGHNA and CDR2 is YNFKEQ in the germline V gene. The CDR3 loop is CASSQAWTASGNTIYF. Written as DNA, the CDR3 is TGTGCCAGCAGCCAGGCTTGGACAGCTTCTGGAAACACCATATATTTT.